One and the same sample provided the 5 T cell receptor beta chains below, sequenced in a study of response to subunit inactivated influenza vaccine. TCRdb itself ran the RT-PCR reads through MiXCR, one entry per CDR3 protein. In the table there are about 700,000 distinct CDR3 sequences, 15% to 17% of which are singletons. The sequencing used PBMCs from blood, collected less than 13 days after vaccination. These receptor sequences come from a man over 45 who received an inactivated influenza vaccine.

The chain uses TRBV4-3 and TRBJ1-6; D is undetermined. V lost 0 bases and J 6 bases, leaving 15 bases between the germline ends. From germline, CDR1 is LGHNA and CDR2 YSLEER. The CDR3 totals 17 residues. CDR3 region: CASSQDLNLHFNSPLHF. CDR3 sequence (DNA): TGCGCCAGCAGCCAAGACCTGAATCTCCATTTTAATTCACCCCTCCACTTT.

Worth noting for this clonotype: An end of the junction differs from the germline gene, which may be a read error. The chain is built from TRBV4-1 and TRBJ1-5; no clear D gene. This CDR3 spans 14 amino acids. Germline lookup yields CDR1 MGHRA and CDR2 YSYEKL. The CDR3 coding sequence is TGCGCCAGCAGCCAAGCTAGTAGCGATCAGCCCCAGCATTTT. The encoded protein is CASSQASSDQPQHF.

The chain uses TRBV7-2 and TRBJ2-2, with 8 bases that match TRBD2. CDR1 and CDR2 (germline): SGHTA, FQGNSA. This CDR3 has 14 residues. With V trimmed by 6 bases and J by 6 bases, 6 bases remained unmatched. CDR3 protein: CASSLSGSAGELFF. The CDR3, as DNA: TGTGCCAGCAGTCTCAGCGGGAGCGCCGGGGAGCTGTTTTTT.

In this sample, this clonotype turned up a few times. The gene calls are TRBV20-1 and TRBJ1-5; TRBD1 might be the D (6 bases). The CDR3 totals 15 residues. V was shortened by 4 bases and J by 0 bases, with 13 bases between the two germline ends. CDR1 and CDR2 from the germline V gene are DFQATT and SNEGSKA (reference sequence). The CDR3 DNA reads TGCAGTGCTACCCCCCGGGACACTAGCAATCAGCCCCAGCATTTT. Its protein product is CSATPRDTSNQPQHF.

This clonotype has ten or more counts. The V and J genes are TRBV5-1 and TRBJ2-5; 7 bases match TRBD2. The germline gives CDR1 SGHRS, CDR2 YFSETQ. J was trimmed by 2 bases and V by 0 bases; bases with no gene match: 4. The CDR3 runs to 15 residues. CDR3 nucleotide sequence: TGCGCCAGCAGCTTGGGCGGGAGTAGACAAGAGACCCAGTACTTC. Its translation is CASSLGGSRQETQYF.